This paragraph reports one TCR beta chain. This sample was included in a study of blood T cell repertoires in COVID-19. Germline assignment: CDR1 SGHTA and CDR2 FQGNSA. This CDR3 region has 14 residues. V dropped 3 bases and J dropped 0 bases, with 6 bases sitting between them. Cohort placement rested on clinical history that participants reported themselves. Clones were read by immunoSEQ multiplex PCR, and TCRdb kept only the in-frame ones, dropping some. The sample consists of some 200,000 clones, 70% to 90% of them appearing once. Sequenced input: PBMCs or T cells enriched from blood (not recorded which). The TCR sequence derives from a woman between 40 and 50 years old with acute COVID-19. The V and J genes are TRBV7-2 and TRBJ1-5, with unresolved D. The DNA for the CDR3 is TGTGCCAGCAGCTTCATAGATAGCAATCAGCCCCAGCATTTT. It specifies CASSFIDSNQPQHF.